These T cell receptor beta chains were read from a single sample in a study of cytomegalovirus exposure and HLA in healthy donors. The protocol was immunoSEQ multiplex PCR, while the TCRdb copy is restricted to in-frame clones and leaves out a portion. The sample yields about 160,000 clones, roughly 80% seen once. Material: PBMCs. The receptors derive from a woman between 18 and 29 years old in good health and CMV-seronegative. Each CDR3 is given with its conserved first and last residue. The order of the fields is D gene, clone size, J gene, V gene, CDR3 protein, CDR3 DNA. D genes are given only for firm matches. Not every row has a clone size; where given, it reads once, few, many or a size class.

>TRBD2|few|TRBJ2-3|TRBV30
CAWRATSGSARGIGTDTQYF
TGTGCCTGGCGTGCGACTAGCGGGAGCGCTCGCGGGATAGGCACAGATACGCAGTATTTT
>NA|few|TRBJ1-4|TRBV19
CASSNTRQFTEKLFF
TGTGCCAGTAGCAATACCCGACAGTTTACCGAAAAACTGTTTTTT
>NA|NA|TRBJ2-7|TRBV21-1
CASSKAGQLARAGNYEQYF
TGTGCCAGCAGCAAAGCCGGTCAGTTGGCGCGGGCGGGGAACTACGAGCAGTACTTC
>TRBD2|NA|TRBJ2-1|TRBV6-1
CASSANAGTRYNEQFF
TGTGCCAGCAGTGCAAACGCCGGGACTAGATACAATGAGCAGTTCTTC
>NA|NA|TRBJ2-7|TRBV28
CASSLTPYEQYF
TGTGCCAGCAGTCTGACACCTTACGAGCAGTACTTC
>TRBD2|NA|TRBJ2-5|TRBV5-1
CASSSLTSGIGYQETQYF
TGCGCCAGCAGCTCGCTGACTAGCGGGATCGGGTACCAAGAGACCCAGTACTTC
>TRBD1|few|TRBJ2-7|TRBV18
CASSPTGKSSYEQYF
TGTGCCAGCTCGCCGACAGGGAAAAGCTCCTACGAGCAGTACTTC
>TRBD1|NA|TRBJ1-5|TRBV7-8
CASSFTGGSKPQHF
TGTGCCAGCAGCTTTACAGGGGGGAGTAAGCCCCAGCATTTT
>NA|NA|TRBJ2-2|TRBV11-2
CASSLVAGVTGELFF
TGTGCCAGCAGCTTAGTGGCAGGGGTAACCGGGGAGCTGTTTTTT
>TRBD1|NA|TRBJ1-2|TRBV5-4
CASSLVGGGGYGYTF
TGTGCCAGCAGCTTGGTAGGGGGCGGTGGCTATGGCTACACCTTC
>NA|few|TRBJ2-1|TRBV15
CATSFYAGSNEQFF
TGTGCCACCAGCTTTTATGCAGGATCCAATGAGCAGTTCTTC
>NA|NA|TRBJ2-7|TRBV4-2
CASSQWGRKQYF
TGTGCCAGCAGCCAATGGGGGCGCAAGCAGTACTTC
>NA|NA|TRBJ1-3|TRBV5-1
CASSLLAGQSNTIYF
TGCGCCAGCAGCTTGTTAGCGGGCCAGTCAAACACCATATATTTT
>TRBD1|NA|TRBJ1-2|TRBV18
CASSRDRDGYTF
TGTGCCAGCTCCCGGGACAGAGATGGCTACACCTTC
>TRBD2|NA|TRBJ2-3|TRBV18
CASSPSRRPSGSTDTQYF
TGTGCCAGCTCACCCTCACGCCGGCCTAGCGGGAGCACAGATACGCAGTATTTT
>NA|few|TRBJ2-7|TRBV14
CASSQDWGPPYEQYF
TGTGCCAGCAGCCAAGATTGGGGGCCCCCCTACGAGCAGTACTTC
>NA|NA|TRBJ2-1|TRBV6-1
CASGRQGGSYNEQFF
TGTGCCAGCGGGAGACAGGGAGGCTCCTACAATGAGCAGTTCTTC
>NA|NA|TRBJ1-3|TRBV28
CASSLWSGENTIYF
TGTGCCAGCAGTTTATGGTCTGGAGAAAACACCATATATTTT
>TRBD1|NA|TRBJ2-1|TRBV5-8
CASSLQGAGPRDNEQFF
TGTGCCAGCAGCCTCCAGGGGGCTGGACCTCGCGACAATGAGCAGTTCTTC
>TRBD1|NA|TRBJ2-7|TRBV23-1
CASPGQTDSYEQYF
TGCGCCAGCCCGGGACAGACAGACTCCTACGAGCAGTACTTC
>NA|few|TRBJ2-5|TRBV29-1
CSGLYQETQYF
TGCAGCGGGCTCTACCAAGAGACCCAGTACTTC
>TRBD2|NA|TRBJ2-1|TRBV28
CASSLMRLAGGPGNEQFF
TGTGCCAGCAGTTTAATGAGACTAGCGGGAGGGCCAGGCAATGAGCAGTTCTTC
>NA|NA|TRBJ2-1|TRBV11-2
CASTPGQGLSYNEQFF
TGTGCCAGCACCCCCGGCCAGGGACTCTCCTACAATGAGCAGTTCTTC
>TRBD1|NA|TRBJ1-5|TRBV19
CASRDREDQPQHF
TGTGCCAGTAGGGACAGGGAGGATCAGCCCCAGCATTTT
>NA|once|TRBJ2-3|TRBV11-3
CASSPPGTDTQYF
TGTGCCAGCAGCCCCCCGGGCACAGATACGCAGTATTTT
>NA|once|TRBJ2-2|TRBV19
CATRRVTSDTGELFF
TGTGCCACCAGGCGCGTGACTAGTGACACCGGGGAGCTGTTTTTT
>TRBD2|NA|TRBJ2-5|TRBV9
CASSVATSTSGRGETQYF
TGTGCCAGCAGCGTAGCTACCTCGACTAGCGGGAGAGGTGAGACCCAGTACTTC
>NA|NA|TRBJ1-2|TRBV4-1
CASSRWDTINYGYTF
TGCGCCAGCAGCCGATGGGACACTATTAACTATGGCTACACCTTC
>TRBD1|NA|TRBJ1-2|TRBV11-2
CASSFDRADYGYTF
TGTGCCAGCAGTTTCGACAGGGCAGACTATGGCTACACCTTC
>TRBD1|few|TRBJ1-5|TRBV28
CASSLRQGLQPQHF
TGTGCCAGCAGCCTCCGACAGGGCCTTCAGCCCCAGCATTTT
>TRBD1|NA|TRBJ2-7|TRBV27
CATKQGLTYEQYF
TGTGCCACCAAACAGGGGCTTACCTACGAGCAGTACTTC
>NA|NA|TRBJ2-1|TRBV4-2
CASSQVGMGVFNEQFF
TGTGCCAGCAGCCAAGTAGGAATGGGAGTTTTCAATGAGCAGTTCTTC
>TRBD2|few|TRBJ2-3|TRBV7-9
CASSLDYMREVVDTQYF
TGTGCCAGCAGCCTGGACTATATGCGGGAGGTAGTAGATACGCAGTATTTT